This T cell receptor (beta chain) was identified in a study of control samples from healthy donors and cancer patients. Repertoires were generated with immunoSEQ multiplex PCR, while TCRdb's copy carries only in-frame clones and drops some. The table has 95,000 to 130,000 clones, roughly 91% seen once. The V and J ends lost 3 bases and 6 bases, in that order; junction bases with no gene match: 11. Germline CDR1 SEHNR, CDR2 FQNEAQ (reference sequence). CDR3 length equals 15 residues. This receptor was taken from a woman in her 70s in good health. The material sequenced was blood. The genes are TRBV7-9 and TRBJ2-7, with TRBD1 matching over 7 bases. CDR3 nucleotides: TGTGCCAGCAGCTTCTCCGGGACAGTCGGGGTCGAGCAGTACTTC. Protein sequence: CASSFSGTVGVEQYF. The full variable domain, completed using reference TRBV7-9 and TRBJ2-7, is DTGVSQNPRHKITKRGQNVTFRCDPISEHNRLYWYRQTLGQGPEFLTYFQNEAQLEKSRLLSDRFSAERPKGSFSTLEIQRTEQGDSAMYLCASSFSGTVGVEQYFGPGTRLTVT.